Listed below are T cell receptor beta chains from one sample, sequenced in a study of OX40 agonist ivuxolimab in advanced cancers. The repertoire was sequenced with immunoSEQ multiplex PCR; TCRdb's copy has only in-frame clones and lacks some. The sample includes 50,000 or so clones, about 86% seen only once; the top ten take 0.88%. Sequencing used CD4+ or CD8+ T cells sorted from blood, obtained in a trial of the OX40 agonist ivuxolimab. These receptors were taken from an adult with an advanced solid tumor such as melanoma, head and neck, liver or kidney cancer. CDR3s include the opening cysteine and the closing phenylalanine or tryptophan. Each record gives: V gene, D gene, J gene, CDR3 protein. The D gene is left open where the match is weak.

TRBV14	TRBD1	TRBJ2-1	CASSQLPGQEYNEQFF
TRBV14	TRBD1	TRBJ2-5	CASSPLASRTGEETQYF
TRBV19	TRBD1	TRBJ1-5	CASSTAGQGPGQPQHF
TRBV7-6	TRBD2	TRBJ2-7	CASSLTAGVNSYEQYF
TRBV18	.	TRBJ2-1	CASSPLGGAYNEQFF
TRBV28	TRBD2	TRBJ2-3	CASSQRTSGIPTDTQYF
TRBV7-9	.	TRBJ2-1	CASSIHRDYNEQFF
TRBV7-6	.	TRBJ2-3	CASSLEGRGLSTDTQYF
TRBV6-5	TRBD1	TRBJ1-1	CATRTGKNTEAFF
TRBV6-1	.	TRBJ1-5	CASRRENYQPQHF
TRBV19	.	TRBJ2-3	CASSIFLGQGADTQYF
TRBV9	.	TRBJ2-2	CASSPSAGRWRTGELFF
TRBV4-1	TRBD2	TRBJ2-7	CASSQGASGGHLPYEQYF
TRBV28	.	TRBJ1-1	CASSFLGGRTEAFF
TRBV11-3	.	TRBJ2-2	CASGQTGELFF
TRBV6-6	.	TRBJ1-5	CASRSTEYSNQPQHF
TRBV6-5	.	TRBJ2-7	CASSYSLSVSWVEQYF
TRBV29-1	TRBD2	TRBJ2-3	CSVEGLAGGGGTDTQYF
TRBV2	.	TRBJ1-4	CASRGGSGTAEKLFF
TRBV5-1	TRBD1	TRBJ2-7	CASSFDRGPYEQYF
TRBV7-9	.	TRBJ2-2	CASSLTPGELFF
TRBV6-5	TRBD1	TRBJ1-6	CATRPGTGSSPLHF
TRBV7-9	TRBD2	TRBJ2-2	CASRRTSGVSIGELFF
TRBV5-6	.	TRBJ2-7	CASSLINHEQYF
TRBV27	.	TRBJ2-1	CASSFYREQFF
TRBV5-1	.	TRBJ2-2	CASSLFVGGNTGELFF
TRBV6-5	.	TRBJ1-5	CASSLDSPGRGAQHF
TRBV21-1	.	TRBJ2-1	CASSIGLAASSYNEQFF
TRBV15	.	TRBJ1-2	CATSSTGQRGYTF
TRBV7-6	TRBD2	TRBJ2-2	CASSHRLAGGLDTGELFF
TRBV6-5	TRBD1	TRBJ2-3	CATTRTGAGDTQYF
TRBV19	.	TRBJ2-7	CASPVILNSYEQYF
TRBV21-1	.	TRBJ1-5	CASSKDGNQPQHF
TRBV6-5	.	TRBJ1-6	CACSLGVGNSPLHF
TRBV30	TRBD2	TRBJ2-1	CAWSLPLAGTNNEQFF
TRBV7-9	.	TRBJ2-4	CASSLELAKNIQYF
TRBV2	TRBD1	TRBJ1-4	CASSTRDSEKLFF
TRBV7-2	TRBD1	TRBJ1-2	CASSPAGAGGASDYGYTF
TRBV7-8	.	TRBJ1-2	CASSLRTGPPFNYGYTF
TRBV6-5	TRBD1	TRBJ1-5	CASSYRRTGREQPQHF
TRBV7-9	.	TRBJ1-1	CASSLAGPGRTEAFF
TRBV7-9	TRBD1	TRBJ1-6	CASSRQGANSPLHF
TRBV19	.	TRBJ2-1	CASSRTTYNEQFF
TRBV7-8	.	TRBJ2-7	CASSGGTLKLYEQYF
TRBV11-2	.	TRBJ2-7	CASSRTGRLDF
TRBV5-4	.	TRBJ2-3	CASSPGGVSAAGTDTQYF
TRBV2	TRBD1	TRBJ2-5	CASTLQGVRETQYF
TRBV7-2	.	TRBJ1-3	CASSLGVPSSGNTIYF
TRBV7-2	.	TRBJ1-5	CASSLSAQPQHF
TRBV28	.	TRBJ1-2	CASIQGVDYGYTF
TRBV19	.	TRBJ1-2	CASSIEADSPYGYTF